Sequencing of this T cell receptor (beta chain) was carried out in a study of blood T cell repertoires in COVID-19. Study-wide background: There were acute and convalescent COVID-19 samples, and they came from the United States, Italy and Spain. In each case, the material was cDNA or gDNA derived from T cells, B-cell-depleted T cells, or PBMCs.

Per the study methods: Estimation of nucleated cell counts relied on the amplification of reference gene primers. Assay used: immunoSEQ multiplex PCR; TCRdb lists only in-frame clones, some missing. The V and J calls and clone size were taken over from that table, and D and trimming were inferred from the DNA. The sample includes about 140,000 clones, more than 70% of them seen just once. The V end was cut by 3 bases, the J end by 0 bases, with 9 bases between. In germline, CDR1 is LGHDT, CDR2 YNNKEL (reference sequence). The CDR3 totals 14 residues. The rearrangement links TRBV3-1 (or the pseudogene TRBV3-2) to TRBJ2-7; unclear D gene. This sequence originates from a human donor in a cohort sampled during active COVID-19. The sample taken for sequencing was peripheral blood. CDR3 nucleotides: TGTGCCAGCAGCCATTTGGCTTCCTCCTACGAGCAGTACTTC. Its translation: CASSHLASSYEQYF.